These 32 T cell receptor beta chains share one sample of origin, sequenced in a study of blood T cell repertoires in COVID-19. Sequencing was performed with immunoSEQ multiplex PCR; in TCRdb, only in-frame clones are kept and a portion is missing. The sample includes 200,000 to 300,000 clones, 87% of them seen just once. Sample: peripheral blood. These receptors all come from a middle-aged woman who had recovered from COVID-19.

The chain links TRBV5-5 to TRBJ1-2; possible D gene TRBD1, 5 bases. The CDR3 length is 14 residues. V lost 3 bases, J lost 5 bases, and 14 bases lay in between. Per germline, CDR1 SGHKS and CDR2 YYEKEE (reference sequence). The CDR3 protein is CASSWRAGIYGYTF. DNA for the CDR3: TGTGCCAGCAGCTGGAGGGCAGGGATATATGGCTACACCTTC. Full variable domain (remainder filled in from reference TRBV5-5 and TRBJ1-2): DAGVTQSPTHLIKTRGQQVTLRCSPISGHKSVSWYQQVLGQGPQFIFQYYEKEERGRGNFPDRFSARQFPNYSSELNVNALLLGDSALYLCASSWRAGIYGYTFGSGTRLTVV.

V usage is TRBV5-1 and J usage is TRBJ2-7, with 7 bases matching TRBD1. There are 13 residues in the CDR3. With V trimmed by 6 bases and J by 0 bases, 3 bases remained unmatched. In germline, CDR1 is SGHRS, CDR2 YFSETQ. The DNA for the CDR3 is TGCGCCAGCAAAGGGGACAGCTCCTACGAGCAGTACTTC. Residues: CASKGDSSYEQYF.

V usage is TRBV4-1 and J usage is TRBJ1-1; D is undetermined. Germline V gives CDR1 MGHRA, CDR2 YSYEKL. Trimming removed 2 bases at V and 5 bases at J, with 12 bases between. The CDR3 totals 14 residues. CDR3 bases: TGCGCCAGCAGCCAATCTCCAGGTAGAACTGAAGCTTTCTTT. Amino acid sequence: CASSQSPGRTEAFF.

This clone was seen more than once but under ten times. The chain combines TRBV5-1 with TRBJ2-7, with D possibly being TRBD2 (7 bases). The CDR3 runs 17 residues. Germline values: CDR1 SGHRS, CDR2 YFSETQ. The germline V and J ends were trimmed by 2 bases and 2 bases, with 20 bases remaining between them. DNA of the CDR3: TGCGCCAGCAGCTTAGCCCCGCGGGGGCCTAATACCTACGAGCAGTACTTC. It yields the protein CASSLAPRGPNTYEQYF.

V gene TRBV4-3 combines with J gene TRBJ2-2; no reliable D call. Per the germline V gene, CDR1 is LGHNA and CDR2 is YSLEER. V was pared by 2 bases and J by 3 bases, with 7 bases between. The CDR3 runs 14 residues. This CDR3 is CASSQTVHTGELFF. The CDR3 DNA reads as TGCGCCAGCAGCCAAACAGTCCACACCGGGGAGCTGTTTTTT.

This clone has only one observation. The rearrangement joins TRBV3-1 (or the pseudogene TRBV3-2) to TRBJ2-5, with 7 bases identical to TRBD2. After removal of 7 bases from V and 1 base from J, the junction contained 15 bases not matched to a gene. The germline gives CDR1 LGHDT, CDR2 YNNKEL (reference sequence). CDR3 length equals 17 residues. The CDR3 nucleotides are TGTGCCAGCACCGAGTCCGGGAGCGGGGCCCTCCAAGAGACCCAGTACTTC. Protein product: CASTESGSGALQETQYF.

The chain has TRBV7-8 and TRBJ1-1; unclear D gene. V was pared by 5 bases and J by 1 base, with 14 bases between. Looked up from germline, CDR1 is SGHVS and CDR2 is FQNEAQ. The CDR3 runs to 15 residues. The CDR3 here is CASSHSTGRNTEAFF. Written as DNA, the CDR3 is TGTGCCAGCAGCCATTCAACGGGGAGGAACACTGAAGCTTTCTTT.

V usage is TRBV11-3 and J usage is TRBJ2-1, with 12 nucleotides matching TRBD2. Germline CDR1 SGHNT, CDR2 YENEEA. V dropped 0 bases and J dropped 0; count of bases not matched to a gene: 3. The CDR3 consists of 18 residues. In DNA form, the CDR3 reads TGTGCCAGCAGCTTAGAGGCTAGCGGGGGGGCCTCCTACAATGAGCAGTTCTTC. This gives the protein CASSLEASGGASYNEQFF.

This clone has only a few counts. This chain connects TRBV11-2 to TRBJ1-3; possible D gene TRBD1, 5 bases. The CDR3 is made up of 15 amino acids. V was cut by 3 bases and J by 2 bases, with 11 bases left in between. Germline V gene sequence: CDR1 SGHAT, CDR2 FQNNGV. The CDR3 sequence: CASSFWGRPGNTIYF. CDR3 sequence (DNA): TGTGCCAGCAGCTTCTGGGGCCGTCCTGGAAACACCATATATTTT.

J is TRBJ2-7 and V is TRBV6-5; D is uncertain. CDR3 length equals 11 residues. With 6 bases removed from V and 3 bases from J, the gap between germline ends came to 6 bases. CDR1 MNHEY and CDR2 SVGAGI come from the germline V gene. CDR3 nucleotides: TGTGCCAGCAGGGCGGACTACGAGCAGTACTTC. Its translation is CASRADYEQYF.

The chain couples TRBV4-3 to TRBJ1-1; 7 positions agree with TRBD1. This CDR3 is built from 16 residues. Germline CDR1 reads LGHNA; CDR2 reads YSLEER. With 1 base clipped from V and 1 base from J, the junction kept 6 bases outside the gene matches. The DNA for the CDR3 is TGCGCCAGCAGCCAAGGTAGGGGGCGAGGGAACACTGAAGCTTTCTTT. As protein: CASSQGRGRGNTEAFF.

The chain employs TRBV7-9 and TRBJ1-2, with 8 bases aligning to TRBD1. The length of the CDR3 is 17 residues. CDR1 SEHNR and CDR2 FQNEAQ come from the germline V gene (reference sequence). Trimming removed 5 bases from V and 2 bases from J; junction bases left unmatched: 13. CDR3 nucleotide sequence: TGTGCCAGCAGCACCTGGACAGGGTCTCAGGCAAACTATGGCTACACCTTC. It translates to CASSTWTGSQANYGYTF.

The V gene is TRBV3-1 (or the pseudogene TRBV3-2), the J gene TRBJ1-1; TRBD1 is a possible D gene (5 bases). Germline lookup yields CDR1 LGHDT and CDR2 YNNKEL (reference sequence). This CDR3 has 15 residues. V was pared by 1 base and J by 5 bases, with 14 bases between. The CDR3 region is CASSQGRRRGTEAFF. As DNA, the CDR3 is TGTGCCAGCAGCCAAGGCCGCAGGAGGGGTACTGAAGCTTTCTTT.

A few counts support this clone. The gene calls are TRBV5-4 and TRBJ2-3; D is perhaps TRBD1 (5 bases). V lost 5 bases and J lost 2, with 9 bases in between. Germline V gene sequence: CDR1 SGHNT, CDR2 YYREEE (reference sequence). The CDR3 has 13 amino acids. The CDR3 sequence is CASSPDTTDTQYF. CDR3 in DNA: TGTGCCAGCAGTCCGGACACCACAGATACGCAGTATTTT.

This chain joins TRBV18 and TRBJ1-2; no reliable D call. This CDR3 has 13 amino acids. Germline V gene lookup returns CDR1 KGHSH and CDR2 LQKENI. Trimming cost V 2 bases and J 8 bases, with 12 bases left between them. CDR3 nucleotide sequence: TGTGCCAGCTCACCAAGGCAGGCTCAGGGCTACACCTTC. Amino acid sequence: CASSPRQAQGYTF.

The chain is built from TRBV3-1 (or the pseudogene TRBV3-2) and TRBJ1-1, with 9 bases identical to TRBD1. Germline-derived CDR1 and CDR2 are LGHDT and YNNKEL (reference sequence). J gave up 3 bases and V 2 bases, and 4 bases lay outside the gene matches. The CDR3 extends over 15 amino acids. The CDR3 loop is CASSQNTGGDTEAFF. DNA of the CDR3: TGTGCCAGCAGCCAAAACACAGGGGGCGACACTGAAGCTTTCTTT.

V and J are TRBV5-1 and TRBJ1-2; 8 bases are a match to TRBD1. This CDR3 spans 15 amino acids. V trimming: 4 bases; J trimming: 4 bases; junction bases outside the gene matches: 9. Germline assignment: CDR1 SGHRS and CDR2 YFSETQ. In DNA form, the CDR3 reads TGCGCCAGCAGCCCGGCGGACAGGGCCCCCTATGGCTACACCTTC. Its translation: CASSPADRAPYGYTF.

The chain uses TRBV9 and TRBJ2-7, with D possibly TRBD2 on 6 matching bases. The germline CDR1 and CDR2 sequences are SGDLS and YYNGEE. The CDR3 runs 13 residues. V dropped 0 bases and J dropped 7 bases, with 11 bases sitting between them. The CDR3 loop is CASSVASGREQYF. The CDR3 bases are TGTGCCAGCAGCGTAGCTTCGGGGAGGGAGCAGTACTTC.

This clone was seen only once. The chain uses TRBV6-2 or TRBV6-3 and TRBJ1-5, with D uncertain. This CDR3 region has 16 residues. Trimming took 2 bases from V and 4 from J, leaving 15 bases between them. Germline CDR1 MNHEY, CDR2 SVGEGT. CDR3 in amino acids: CASSYPNLLRNQPQHF. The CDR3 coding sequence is TGTGCCAGCAGTTACCCGAACCTCCTCAGAAATCAGCCCCAGCATTTT.

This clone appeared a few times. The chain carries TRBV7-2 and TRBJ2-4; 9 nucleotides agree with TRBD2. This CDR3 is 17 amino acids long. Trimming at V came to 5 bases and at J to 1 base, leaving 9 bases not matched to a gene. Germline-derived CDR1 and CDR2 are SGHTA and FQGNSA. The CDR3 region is CASSPQVSGGAKNIQYF. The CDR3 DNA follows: TGTGCCAGCAGCCCCCAAGTGAGCGGGGGGGCCAAAAACATTCAGTACTTC.

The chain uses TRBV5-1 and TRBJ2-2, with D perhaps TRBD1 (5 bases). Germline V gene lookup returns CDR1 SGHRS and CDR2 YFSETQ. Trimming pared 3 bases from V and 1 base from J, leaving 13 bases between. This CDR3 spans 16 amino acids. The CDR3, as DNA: TGCGCCAGCAGCTCTGCAACAGGAGTGAACACCGGGGAGCTGTTTTTT. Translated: CASSSATGVNTGELFF. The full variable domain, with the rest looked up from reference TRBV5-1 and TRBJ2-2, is KAGVTQTPRYLIKTRGQQVTLSCSPISGHRSVSWYQQTPGQGLQFLFEYFSETQRNKGNFPGRFSGRQFSNSRSEMNVSTLELGDSALYLCASSSATGVNTGELFFGEGSRLTVL.

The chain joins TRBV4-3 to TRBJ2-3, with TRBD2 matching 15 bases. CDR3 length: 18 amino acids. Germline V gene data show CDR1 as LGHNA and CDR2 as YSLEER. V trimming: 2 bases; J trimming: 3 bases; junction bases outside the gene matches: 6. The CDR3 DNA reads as TGCGCCAGCAGCCAACCCCGGACTAGCGGGGGGGTTACAGATACGCAGTATTTT. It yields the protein CASSQPRTSGGVTDTQYF.

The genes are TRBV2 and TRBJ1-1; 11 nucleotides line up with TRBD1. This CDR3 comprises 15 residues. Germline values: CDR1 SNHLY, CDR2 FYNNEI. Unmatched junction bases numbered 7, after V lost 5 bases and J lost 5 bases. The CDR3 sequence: CASSRGQGVWTEAFF. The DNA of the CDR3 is TGTGCCAGCAGTCGGGGACAGGGGGTCTGGACTGAAGCTTTCTTT. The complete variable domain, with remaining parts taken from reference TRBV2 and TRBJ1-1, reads EPEVTQTPSHQVTQMGQEVILRCVPISNHLYFYWYRQILGQKVEFLVSFYNNEISEKSEIFDDQFSVERPDGSNFTLKIRSTKLEDSAMYFCASSRGQGVWTEAFFGQGTRLTVV.

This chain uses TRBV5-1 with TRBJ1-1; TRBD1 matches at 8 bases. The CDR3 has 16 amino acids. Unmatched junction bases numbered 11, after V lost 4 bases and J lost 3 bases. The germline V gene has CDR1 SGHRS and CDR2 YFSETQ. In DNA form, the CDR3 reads TGCGCCAGCAGCCCCCACAGGGGGAGAAGGGACACTGAAGCTTTCTTT. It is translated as CASSPHRGRRDTEAFF.

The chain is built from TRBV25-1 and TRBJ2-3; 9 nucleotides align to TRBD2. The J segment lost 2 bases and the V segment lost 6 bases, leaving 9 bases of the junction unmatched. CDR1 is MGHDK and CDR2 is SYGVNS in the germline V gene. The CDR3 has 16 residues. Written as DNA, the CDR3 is TGTGCCAGCAGCGCCGGGCTAGCGGGGTCCACAGATACGCAGTATTTT. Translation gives CASSAGLAGSTDTQYF.

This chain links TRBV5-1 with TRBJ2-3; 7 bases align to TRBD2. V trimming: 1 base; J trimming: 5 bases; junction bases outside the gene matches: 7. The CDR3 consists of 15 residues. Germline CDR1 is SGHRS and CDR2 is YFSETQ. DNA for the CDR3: TGCGCCAGCAGCTTGCCAGCGGGGTCGGGAGATACGCAGTATTTT. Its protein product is CASSLPAGSGDTQYF.

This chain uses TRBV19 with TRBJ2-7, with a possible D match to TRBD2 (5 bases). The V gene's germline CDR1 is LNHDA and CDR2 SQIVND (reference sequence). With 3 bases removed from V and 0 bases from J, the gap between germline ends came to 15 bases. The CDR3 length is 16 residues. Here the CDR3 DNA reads TGTGCCAGTAGTATTCCCGGGGTCCGCACCTCCTACGAGCAGTACTTC. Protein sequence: CASSIPGVRTSYEQYF.

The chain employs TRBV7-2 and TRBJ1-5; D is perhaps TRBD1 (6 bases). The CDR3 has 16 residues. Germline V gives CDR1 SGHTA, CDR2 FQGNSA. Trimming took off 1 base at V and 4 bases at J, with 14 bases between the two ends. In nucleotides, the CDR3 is TGTGCCAGCAGCTTAGACCTCAGGGGAGGGAATCAGCCCCAGCATTTT. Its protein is CASSLDLRGGNQPQHF.

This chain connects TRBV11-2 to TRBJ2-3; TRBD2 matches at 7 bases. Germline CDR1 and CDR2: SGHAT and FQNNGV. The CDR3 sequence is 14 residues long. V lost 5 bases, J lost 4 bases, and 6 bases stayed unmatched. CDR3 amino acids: CASSRRTSSDTQYF. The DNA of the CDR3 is TGTGCCAGCAGCCGTCGGACTAGTTCAGATACGCAGTATTTT.

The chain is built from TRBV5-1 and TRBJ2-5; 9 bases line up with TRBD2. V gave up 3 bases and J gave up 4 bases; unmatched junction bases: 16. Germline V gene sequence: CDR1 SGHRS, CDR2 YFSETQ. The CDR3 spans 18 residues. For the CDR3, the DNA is TGCGCCAGCAGCTCCTCGAGCGGGGGGCCCCCTCGGGGAGAGACCCAGTACTTC. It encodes CASSSSSGGPPRGETQYF.

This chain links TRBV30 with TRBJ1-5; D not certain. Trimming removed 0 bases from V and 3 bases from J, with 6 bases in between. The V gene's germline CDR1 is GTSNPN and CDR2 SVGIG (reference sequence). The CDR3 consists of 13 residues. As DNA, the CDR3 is TGTGCCTGGAGTGTAGCTCCCAATCAGCCCCAGCATTTT. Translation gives CAWSVAPNQPQHF.

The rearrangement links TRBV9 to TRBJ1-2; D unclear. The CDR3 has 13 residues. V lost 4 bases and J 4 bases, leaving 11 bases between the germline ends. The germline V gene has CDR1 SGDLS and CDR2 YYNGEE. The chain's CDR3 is CASSPEESYGYTF. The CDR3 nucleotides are TGTGCCAGCAGCCCCGAGGAGAGCTATGGCTACACCTTC. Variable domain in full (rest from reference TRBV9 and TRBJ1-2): DSGVTQTPKHLITATGQRVTLRCSPRSGDLSVYWYQQSLDQGLQFLIQYYNGEERAKGNILERFSAQQFPDLHSELNLSSLELGDSALYFCASSPEESYGYTFGSGTRLTVV.